This TCR beta chain was recorded in a study of shared clonotypes between healthy human individuals. The CDR3 contains 17 residues. Germline V CDR1 and CDR2: LGHNA, YNFKEQ. Unmatched junction bases numbered 6, after V lost 1 base and J lost 4 bases. Assay used: immunoSEQ multiplex PCR; TCRdb lists only in-frame clones, some missing. The sample has about 2.2 million clones, 80% to 95% seen once. The study's findings and limits: The authors sampled blood alone, and tissue repertoires likely differ.

In the naive CD8 group, cells lacked CD45RO and were positively selected for CCR7, so terminally differentiated effector memory CD45RA+ cells were left out. In regard to this clone: The antigen remains unidentified.

This TCR was recovered from a man aged 18 to 30 in good health. Some clones in this sample may be carry-over from other donors' samples. Source material: naive CD8+ T cells from PBMCs. This chain uses TRBV4-2 with TRBJ2-7; 14 nucleotides line up with TRBD2. CDR3 DNA: TGTGCCAGCAGCCAAGTGGGACTAGCGGGAGACGTTTACGAGCAGTACTTC. Residues: CASSQVGLAGDVYEQYF.